This TCR beta chain appears in the sequencing data of a study of graft-versus-host responses after intestinal transplantation. This clone occurred once. Its antigen remains unknown. Data came from immunoSEQ multiplex PCR; TCRdb stores just in-frame clones and leaves some out. This table has about 88,000 clones, 91% appearing once. The CDR3 has 13 residues. Germline V lookup: CDR1 SGHDT, CDR2 YYEEEE. The V and J ends lost 1 base and 8 bases respectively, with 10 bases between them. This sequence originates from a human donor who was the organ donor for an intestinal transplant. The V call is TRBV5-6, the J call TRBJ2-1; D is undetermined. Sequenced material: unstimulated CD4+ T cells sorted from spleen or lymph node cells, taken before transplant. DNA of the CDR3: TGTGCCAGCAGCTTGCTCAATAGCTATGAGCAGTTCTTC. Translation gives CASSLLNSYEQFF.